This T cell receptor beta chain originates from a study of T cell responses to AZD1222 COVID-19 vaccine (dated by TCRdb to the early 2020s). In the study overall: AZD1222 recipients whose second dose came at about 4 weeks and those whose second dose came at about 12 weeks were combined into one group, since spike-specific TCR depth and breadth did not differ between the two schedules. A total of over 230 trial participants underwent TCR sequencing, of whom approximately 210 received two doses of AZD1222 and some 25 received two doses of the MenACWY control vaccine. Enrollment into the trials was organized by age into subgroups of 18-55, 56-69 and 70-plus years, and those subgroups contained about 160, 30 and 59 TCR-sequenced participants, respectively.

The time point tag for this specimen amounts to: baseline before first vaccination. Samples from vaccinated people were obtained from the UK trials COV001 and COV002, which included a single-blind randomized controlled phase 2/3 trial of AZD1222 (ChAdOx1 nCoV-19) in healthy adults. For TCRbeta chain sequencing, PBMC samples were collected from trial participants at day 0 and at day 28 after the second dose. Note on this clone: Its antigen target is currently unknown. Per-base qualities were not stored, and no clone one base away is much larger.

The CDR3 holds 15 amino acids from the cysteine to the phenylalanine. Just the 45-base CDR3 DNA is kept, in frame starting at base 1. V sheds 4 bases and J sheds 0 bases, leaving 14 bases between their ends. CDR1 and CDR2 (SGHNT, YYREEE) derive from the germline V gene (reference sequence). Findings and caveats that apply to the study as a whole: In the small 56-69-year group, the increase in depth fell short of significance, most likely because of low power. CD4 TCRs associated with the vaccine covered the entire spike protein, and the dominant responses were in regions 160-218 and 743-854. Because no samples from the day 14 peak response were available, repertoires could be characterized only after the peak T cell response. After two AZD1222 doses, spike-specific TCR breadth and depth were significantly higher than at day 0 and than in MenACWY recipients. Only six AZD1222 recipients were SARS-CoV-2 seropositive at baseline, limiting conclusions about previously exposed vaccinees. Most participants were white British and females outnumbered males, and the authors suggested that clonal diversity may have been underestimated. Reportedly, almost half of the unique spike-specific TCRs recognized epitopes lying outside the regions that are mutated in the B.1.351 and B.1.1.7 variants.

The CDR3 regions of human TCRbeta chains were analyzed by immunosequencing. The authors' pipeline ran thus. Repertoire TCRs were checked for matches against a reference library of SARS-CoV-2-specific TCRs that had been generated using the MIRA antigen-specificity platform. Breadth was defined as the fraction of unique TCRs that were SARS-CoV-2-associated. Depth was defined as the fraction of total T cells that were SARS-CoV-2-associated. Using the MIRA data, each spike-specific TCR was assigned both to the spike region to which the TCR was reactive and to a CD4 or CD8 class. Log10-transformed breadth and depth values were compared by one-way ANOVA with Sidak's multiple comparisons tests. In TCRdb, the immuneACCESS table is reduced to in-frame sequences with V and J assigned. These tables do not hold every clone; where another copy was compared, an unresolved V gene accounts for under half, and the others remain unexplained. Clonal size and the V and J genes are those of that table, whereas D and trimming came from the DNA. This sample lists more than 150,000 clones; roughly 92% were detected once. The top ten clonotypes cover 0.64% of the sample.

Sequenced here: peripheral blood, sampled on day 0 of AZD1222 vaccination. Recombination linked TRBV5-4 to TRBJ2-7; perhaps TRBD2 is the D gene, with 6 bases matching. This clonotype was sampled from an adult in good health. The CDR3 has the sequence CASSPQGGTSYEQYF. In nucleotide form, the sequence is TGTGCCAGCAGCCCCCAGGGCGGGACCTCCTACGAGCAGTACTTC.